This TCR beta chain was recorded in a study of T cells after yellow fever vaccination. Overall study findings and caveats: The secondary response peaked faster, at day 5 versus 15, but was weaker. Boosting was followed by the reappearance of most primary-vaccination clones (roughly 95% CD4, about 89% CD8).

The V gene's germline CDR1 is MNHEY and CDR2 SVGAGI. The V end was cut by 4 bases, the J end by 0 bases, with 18 bases between. This CDR3 spans 18 amino acids. The authors made TCR cDNA by 5'RACE template switching, adding a universal primer site and UMIs. TCRdb itself ran the 5' RACE reads through MiXCR, one entry per CDR3 protein. The sample consists of some 600,000 distinct CDR3 sequences, around an eighth of them appearing once. This clonotype was seen a few times. What it binds is unknown. The source was PBMCs, collected on the day of the yellow fever booster vaccination. This sequence joins TRBV6-5 and TRBJ2-2; D is uncertain. The TCR was taken from a man aged 30-40 years who received the YFV17D yellow fever vaccine. This CDR3 reads CASSSHLPPRPNTGELFF. CDR3 nucleotides: TGTGCCAGCAGTTCCCATCTTCCACCAAGACCGAACACCGGGGAGCTGTTTTTT.